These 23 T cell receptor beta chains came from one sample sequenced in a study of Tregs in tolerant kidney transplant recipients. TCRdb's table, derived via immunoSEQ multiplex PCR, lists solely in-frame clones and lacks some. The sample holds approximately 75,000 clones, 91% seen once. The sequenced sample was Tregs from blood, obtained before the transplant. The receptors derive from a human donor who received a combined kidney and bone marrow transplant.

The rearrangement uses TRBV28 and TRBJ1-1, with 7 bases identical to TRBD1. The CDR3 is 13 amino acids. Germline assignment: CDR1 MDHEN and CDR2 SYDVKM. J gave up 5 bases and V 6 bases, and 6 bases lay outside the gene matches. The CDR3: CASRPGQPTEAFF. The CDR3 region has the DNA TGTGCCAGCAGGCCGGGACAGCCTACTGAAGCTTTCTTT.

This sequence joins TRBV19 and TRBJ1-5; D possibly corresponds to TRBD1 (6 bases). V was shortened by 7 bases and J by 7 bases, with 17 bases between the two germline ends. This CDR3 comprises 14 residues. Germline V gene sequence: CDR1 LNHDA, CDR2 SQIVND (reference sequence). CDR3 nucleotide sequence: TGTGCCAGTAAGGTGGCGGGGGCGCGACAGCCCCAGCATTTT. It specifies CASKVAGARQPQHF.

The DNA of the CDR3 is TGTGCCAGCAGTTACTCGGTGGATCTCTATGGCTACACCTTC. Residues: CASSYSVDLYGYTF. This chain joins TRBV6-5 and TRBJ1-2; D is undetermined. CDR1 is MNHEY, CDR2 SVGAGI, per germline. The CDR3 covers 14 residues. The V end lost 0 bases, the J end lost 4 bases, and 9 bases lay between the germline ends.

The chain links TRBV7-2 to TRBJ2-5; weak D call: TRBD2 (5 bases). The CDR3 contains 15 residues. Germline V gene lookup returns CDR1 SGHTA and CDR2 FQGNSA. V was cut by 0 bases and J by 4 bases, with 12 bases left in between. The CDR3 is CASSLAVTTAETQYF. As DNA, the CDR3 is TGTGCCAGCAGCTTAGCGGTGACTACCGCAGAGACCCAGTACTTC.

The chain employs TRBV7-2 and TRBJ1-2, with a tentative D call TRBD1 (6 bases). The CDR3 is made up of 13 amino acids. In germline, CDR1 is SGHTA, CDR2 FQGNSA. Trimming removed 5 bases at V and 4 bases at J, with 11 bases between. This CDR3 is CASSLGQTYGYTF. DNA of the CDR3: TGTGCCAGCAGCCTAGGACAGACCTATGGCTACACCTTC.

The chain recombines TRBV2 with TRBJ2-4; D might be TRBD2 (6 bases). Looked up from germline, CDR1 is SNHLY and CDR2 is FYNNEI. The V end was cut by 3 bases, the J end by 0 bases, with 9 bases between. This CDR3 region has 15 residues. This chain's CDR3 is CASSDAGLAKNIQYF. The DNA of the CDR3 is TGTGCCAGCAGTGACGCGGGATTAGCCAAAAACATTCAGTACTTC.

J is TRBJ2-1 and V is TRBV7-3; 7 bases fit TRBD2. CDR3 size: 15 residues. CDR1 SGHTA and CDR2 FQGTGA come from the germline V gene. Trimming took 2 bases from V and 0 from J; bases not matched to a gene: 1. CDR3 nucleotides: TGTGCCAGCAGCTTACGGACTAGCTCCTACAATGAGCAGTTCTTC. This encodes CASSLRTSSYNEQFF.

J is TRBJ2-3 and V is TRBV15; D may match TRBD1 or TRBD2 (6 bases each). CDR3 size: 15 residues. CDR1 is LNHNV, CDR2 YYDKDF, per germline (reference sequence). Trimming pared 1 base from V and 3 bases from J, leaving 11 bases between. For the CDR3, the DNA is TGTGCCACCAGCAGAGCCCGGGGGCAAACAGATACGCAGTATTTT. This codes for CATSRARGQTDTQYF.

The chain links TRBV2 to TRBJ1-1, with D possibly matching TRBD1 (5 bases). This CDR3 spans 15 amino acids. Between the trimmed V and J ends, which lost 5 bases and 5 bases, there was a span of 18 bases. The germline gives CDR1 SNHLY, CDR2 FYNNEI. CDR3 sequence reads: CASSLGGLRVTEAFF. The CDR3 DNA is TGTGCCAGCAGTTTGGGGGGTCTAAGGGTAACTGAAGCTTTCTTT. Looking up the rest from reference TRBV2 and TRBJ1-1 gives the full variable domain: EPEVTQTPSHQVTQMGQEVILRCVPISNHLYFYWYRQILGQKVEFLVSFYNNEISEKSEIFDDQFSVERPDGSNFTLKIRSTKLEDSAMYFCASSLGGLRVTEAFFGQGTRLTVV.

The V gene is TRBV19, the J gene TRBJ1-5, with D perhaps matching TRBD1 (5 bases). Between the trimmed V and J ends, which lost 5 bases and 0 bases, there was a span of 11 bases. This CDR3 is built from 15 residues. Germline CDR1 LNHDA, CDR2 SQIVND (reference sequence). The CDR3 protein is CASSGADNSNQPQHF. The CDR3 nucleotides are TGTGCCAGTAGTGGGGCGGATAATAGCAATCAGCCCCAGCATTTT.

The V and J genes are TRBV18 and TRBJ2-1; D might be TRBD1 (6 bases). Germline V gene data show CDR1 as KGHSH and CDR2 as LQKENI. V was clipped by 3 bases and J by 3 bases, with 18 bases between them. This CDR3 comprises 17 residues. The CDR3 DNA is TGTGCCAGCTCACCGCGTCAATTCGACAGGATCTACAATGAGCAGTTCTTC. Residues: CASSPRQFDRIYNEQFF.

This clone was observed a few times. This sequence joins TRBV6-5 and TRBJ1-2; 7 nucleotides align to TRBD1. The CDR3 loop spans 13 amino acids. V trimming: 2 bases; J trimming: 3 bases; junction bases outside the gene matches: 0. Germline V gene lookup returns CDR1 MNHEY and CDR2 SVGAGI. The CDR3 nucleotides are TGTGCCAGCAGTTACGGGACAGACTATGGCTACACCTTC. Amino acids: CASSYGTDYGYTF.

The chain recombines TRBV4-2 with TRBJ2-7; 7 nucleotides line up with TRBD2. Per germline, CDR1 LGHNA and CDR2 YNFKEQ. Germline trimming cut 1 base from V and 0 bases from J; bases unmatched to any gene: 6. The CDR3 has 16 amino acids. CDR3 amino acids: CASSQVGAGSSYEQYF. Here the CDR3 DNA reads TGTGCCAGCAGCCAAGTCGGAGCGGGATCCTCCTACGAGCAGTACTTC.

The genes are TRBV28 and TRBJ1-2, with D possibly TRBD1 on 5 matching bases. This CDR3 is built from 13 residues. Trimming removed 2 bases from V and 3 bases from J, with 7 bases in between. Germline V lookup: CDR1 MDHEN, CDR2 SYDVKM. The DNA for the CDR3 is TGTGCCAGCAGTTTAGCAGGGTACTATGGCTACACCTTC. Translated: CASSLAGYYGYTF.

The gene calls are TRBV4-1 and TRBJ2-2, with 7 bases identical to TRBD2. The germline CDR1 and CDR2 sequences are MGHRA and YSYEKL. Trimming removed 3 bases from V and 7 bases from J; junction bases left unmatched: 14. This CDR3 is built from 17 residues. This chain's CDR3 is CASSHPPGGRIGGELFF. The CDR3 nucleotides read TGCGCCAGCAGCCACCCCCCGGGCGGGAGAATTGGCGGGGAGCTGTTTTTT.

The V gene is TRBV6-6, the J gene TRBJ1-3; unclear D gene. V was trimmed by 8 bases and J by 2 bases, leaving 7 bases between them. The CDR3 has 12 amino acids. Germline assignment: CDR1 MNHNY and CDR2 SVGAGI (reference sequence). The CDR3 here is CASGSPGNTIYF. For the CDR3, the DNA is TGTGCCAGCGGAAGTCCTGGAAACACCATATATTTT.

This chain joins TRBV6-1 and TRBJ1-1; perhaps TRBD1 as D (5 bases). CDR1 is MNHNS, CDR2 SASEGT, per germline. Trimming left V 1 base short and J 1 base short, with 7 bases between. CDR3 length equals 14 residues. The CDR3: CASSEGTKNTEAFF. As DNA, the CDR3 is TGTGCCAGCAGTGAAGGGACAAAGAACACTGAAGCTTTCTTT.

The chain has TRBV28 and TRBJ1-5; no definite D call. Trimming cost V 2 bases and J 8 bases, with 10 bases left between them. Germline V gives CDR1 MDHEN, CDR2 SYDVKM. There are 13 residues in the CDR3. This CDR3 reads CASSLGGIKPQHF. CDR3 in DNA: TGTGCCAGCAGTTTAGGAGGGATTAAGCCCCAGCATTTT.

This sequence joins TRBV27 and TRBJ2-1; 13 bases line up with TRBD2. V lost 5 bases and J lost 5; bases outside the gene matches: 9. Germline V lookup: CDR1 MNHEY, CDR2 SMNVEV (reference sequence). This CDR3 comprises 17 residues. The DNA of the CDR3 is TGTGCCAGCAGTCCCATCGCTGGGACTAGCGGGAACAATGAGCAGTTCTTC. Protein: CASSPIAGTSGNNEQFF.

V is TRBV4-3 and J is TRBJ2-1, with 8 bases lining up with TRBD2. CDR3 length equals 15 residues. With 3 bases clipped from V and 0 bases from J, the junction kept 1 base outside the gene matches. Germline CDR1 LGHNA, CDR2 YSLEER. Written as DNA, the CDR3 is TGCGCCAGCAGCCAGAGCGGGGGCTCCTACAATGAGCAGTTCTTC. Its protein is CASSQSGGSYNEQFF.

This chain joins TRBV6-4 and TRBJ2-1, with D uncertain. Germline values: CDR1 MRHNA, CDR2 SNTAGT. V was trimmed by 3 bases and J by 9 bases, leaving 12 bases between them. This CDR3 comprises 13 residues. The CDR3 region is CASSEIGLGEQFF. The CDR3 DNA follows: TGTGCCAGCAGTGAAATAGGGTTGGGTGAGCAGTTCTTC.

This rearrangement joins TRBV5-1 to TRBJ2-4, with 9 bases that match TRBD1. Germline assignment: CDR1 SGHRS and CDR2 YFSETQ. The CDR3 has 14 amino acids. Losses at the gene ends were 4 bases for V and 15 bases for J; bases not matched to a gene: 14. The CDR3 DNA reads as TGCGCCAGCAGCCCCCGGGACAGGGCTCGGGAGTGGTACTTC. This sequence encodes CASSPRDRAREWYF.

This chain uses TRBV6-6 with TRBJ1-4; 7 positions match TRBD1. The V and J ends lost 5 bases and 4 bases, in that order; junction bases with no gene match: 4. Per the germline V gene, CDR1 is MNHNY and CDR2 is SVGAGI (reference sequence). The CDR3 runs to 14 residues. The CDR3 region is CASSQTGSNEKLFF. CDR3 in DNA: TGTGCCAGCAGTCAGACAGGGAGTAATGAAAAACTGTTTTTT.